A single sample is the source of the 23 T cell receptor beta chains below, sequenced in a study of CD8+ T cells in alopecia areata. Treatment noted: oral pan-JAK inhibitor, 5-10 mg twice daily. It was cDNA, reverse transcribed from extracted RNA, that served as the sequencing template. TCRdb keeps only in-frame clones here, not all; method: immunoSEQ multiplex PCR. Among roughly 200,000 clones listed, about 55% were seen once. The specimen comprised CD8+ T cells sorted from blood, sampled at week 24, from a patient treated with tofacitinib. These receptors originate from a human donor with alopecia areata.

This clone has a handful of counts. CDR3 sequence reads: CSVDVGYEQYF. As DNA, the CDR3 is TGCAGCGTCGACGTGGGTTACGAGCAGTACTTC. V gene TRBV29-1 combines with J gene TRBJ2-7, with D unresolved. Trimming took 6 bases from V and 4 from J, leaving 10 bases between them. Germline V gives CDR1 SQVTM, CDR2 ANQGSEA. This CDR3 contains 11 residues.

The chain is built from TRBV19 and TRBJ1-1, with 9 bases that match TRBD1. V lost 3 bases to trimming and J lost 5 bases; unmatched junction nucleotides: 7. CDR1 LNHDA and CDR2 SQIVND come from the germline V gene (reference sequence). This CDR3 has 15 residues. CDR3 in DNA: TGTGCCAGTAGTATGGACAGGGGAGTTTCAACTGAAGCTTTCTTT. Translating it yields CASSMDRGVSTEAFF.

This clone is a singleton in its sample. V usage is TRBV2 and J usage is TRBJ1-2; D unclear. Trimming cost V 8 bases and J 8 bases, with 9 bases left between them. Looked up from germline, CDR1 is SNHLY and CDR2 is FYNNEI. The CDR3 runs 10 residues. Here the CDR3 DNA reads TGTGCCAGCTCCTATGGAGGCTACACCTTC. Protein: CASSYGGYTF.

The chain is built from TRBV29-1 and TRBJ2-1, with D perhaps matching TRBD2 (6 bases). V lost 3 bases to trimming and J lost 14 bases, with 17 bases between them. Germline V gene data show CDR1 as SQVTM and CDR2 as ANQGSEA. The CDR3 runs to 12 residues. DNA of the CDR3: TGCAGCGTTGATCTAGGAGGGGTTGGTAAGTTCTTC. Translating gives CSVDLGGVGKFF.

The chain links TRBV10-2 to TRBJ2-1, with 9 bases fitting TRBD2. The V segment lost 2 bases and the J segment 12 bases; nucleotides outside the gene matches: 5. CDR3 size: 13 residues. Germline lookup yields CDR1 WSHSY and CDR2 SAAADI. CDR3 coding DNA: TGCGCCAGCAGTGAGGGGCTAGCGGGGAGGCAGTTCTTC. This sequence encodes CASSEGLAGRQFF.

The chain uses TRBV7-2 and TRBJ2-7; TRBD2 matches at 7 bases. This CDR3 has 14 amino acids. Germline CDR1 is SGHTA and CDR2 is FQGNSA. V was clipped by 6 bases and J by 5 bases; unmatched bases: 10. The CDR3 sequence: CASRWGGMGDEQYF. The CDR3 region has the DNA TGTGCCAGCAGATGGGGAGGGATGGGCGACGAGCAGTACTTC.

This chain links TRBV27 with TRBJ1-1, with 11 bases that match TRBD1. The CDR3 spans 17 residues. V trimming: 6 bases; J trimming: 5 bases; junction bases outside the gene matches: 14. Looked up from germline, CDR1 is MNHEY and CDR2 is SMNVEV (reference sequence). CDR3 DNA sequence: TGTGCCAGCAGCCCGACGGGACAGGGGGTGGTTGGTACTGAAGCTTTCTTT. This codes for CASSPTGQGVVGTEAFF.

The chain couples TRBV25-1 to TRBJ1-1; D remains ambiguous. The CDR3 extends over 14 amino acids. Per the germline V gene, CDR1 is MGHDK and CDR2 is SYGVNS. The ends were cut back, 5 bases at V and 1 base at J, with 11 bases in the middle. CDR3 DNA sequence: TGTGCCAGCAGTCCGAGACGGAAGAACACTGAAGCTTTCTTT. This gives the protein CASSPRRKNTEAFF.

The chain has TRBV5-1 and TRBJ1-1; 8 nucleotides agree with TRBD1. Looked up from germline, CDR1 is SGHRS and CDR2 is YFSETQ. V lost 0 bases to trimming and J lost 0 bases; unmatched junction nucleotides: 1. The CDR3 consists of 15 residues. CDR3 loop: CASSLGTGMNTEAFF. CDR3 sequence (DNA): TGCGCCAGCAGCTTGGGGACAGGGATGAACACTGAAGCTTTCTTT.

J is TRBJ2-7 and V is TRBV4-3; 9 bases are shared with TRBD1. V gave up 4 bases and J gave up 6 bases; unmatched junction bases: 4. Germline V lookup: CDR1 LGHNA, CDR2 YSLEER. This CDR3 has 13 residues. The CDR3 DNA follows: TGCGCCAGCAGCCCCCGGACAGGGGTCGAGCAGTACTTC. This codes for CASSPRTGVEQYF.

Of note for this clone: Other DNA sequences from this sample encode an identical CDR3 as well. The rearrangement links TRBV30 to TRBJ2-7; 10 bases agree with TRBD1. The germline V gene encodes CDR1 GTSNPN and CDR2 SVGIG (reference sequence). The trim removed 3 bases at V and 2 bases at J, leaving 4 bases unmatched. CDR3 length: 14 amino acids. CDR3 DNA: TGTGCCTGGAGCCCCGGGACAGGGGCCTACGAGCAGTACTTC. This translates into CAWSPGTGAYEQYF. Based on the CDR3 plus reference TRBV30 and TRBJ2-7, the full variable domain is SQTIHQWPATLVQPVGSPLSLECTVEGTSNPNLYWYRQAAGRGLQLLFYSVGIGQISSEVPQNLSASRPQDRQFILSSKKLLLSDSGFYLCAWSPGTGAYEQYFGPGTRLTVT.

This clone has more than one count but fewer than ten. The rearrangement uses TRBV30 and TRBJ1-1; tentatively, D is TRBD1 (5 bases). CDR1 and CDR2 (germline): GTSNPN, SVGIG (reference sequence). The CDR3 length is 12 residues. V dropped 4 bases and J dropped 6 bases, with 12 bases sitting between them. In DNA, the CDR3 is TGTGCCTGGAATGAGGGGAAGGCTGAAGCTTTCTTT. Its translation: CAWNEGKAEAFF.

In this sample, this clone turned up a few times. The rearrangement joins TRBV15 to TRBJ2-1; 9 nucleotides match TRBD2. This CDR3 contains 19 residues. After removal of 0 bases from V and 1 base from J, the junction contained 10 bases not matched to a gene. The germline gives CDR1 LNHNV, CDR2 YYDKDF (reference sequence). The CDR3, as DNA: TGTGCCACCAGCAGAGAATTAGCGGGGGAAACAAGTTCCTACAATGAGCAGTTCTTC. Encoded protein: CATSRELAGETSSYNEQFF.

The rearrangement links TRBV30 to TRBJ1-4, with 7 bases that match TRBD1. CDR1 GTSNPN and CDR2 SVGIG come from the germline V gene (reference sequence). With 2 bases clipped from V and 5 bases from J, the junction kept 2 bases outside the gene matches. The CDR3 is 13 residues long. CDR3 protein: CAWSQGGNEKLFF. DNA of the CDR3: TGTGCCTGGAGTCAAGGGGGCAATGAAAAACTGTTTTTT. Looking up the rest from reference TRBV30 and TRBJ1-4 gives the full variable domain: SQTIHQWPATLVQPVGSPLSLECTVEGTSNPNLYWYRQAAGRGLQLLFYSVGIGQISSEVPQNLSASRPQDRQFILSSKKLLLSDSGFYLCAWSQGGNEKLFFGSGTQLSVL.

The table lists this clone with a few counts. Other DNA sequences in the sample encode the same CDR3. The rearrangement uses TRBV15 and TRBJ1-6; D is uncertain. Trimming cost V 5 bases and J 7 bases, with 6 bases left between them. Germline loops: CDR1 LNHNV, CDR2 YYDKDF (reference sequence). This CDR3 has 12 residues. CDR3 in DNA: TGTGCCACCAGCCGGGAAAATTCACCCCTCCACTTT. It translates to CATSRENSPLHF. Full variable domain (rest looked up from reference TRBV15 and TRBJ1-6): DAMVIQNPRYQVTQFGKPVTLSCSQTLNHNVMYWYQQKSSQAPKLLFHYYDKDFNNEADTPDNFQSRRPNTSFCFLDIRSPGLGDTAMYLCATSRENSPLHFGNGTRLTVT.

This clone was recorded a few times. The genes are TRBV27 and TRBJ2-3; maybe TRBD1 (6 bases). The V gene lost 0 bases and the J gene lost 5 bases, with 18 bases spanning the gap. Germline CDR1 MNHEY, CDR2 SMNVEV (reference sequence). The CDR3 has 17 amino acids. The CDR3 loop reads CASSLSSLQGSEDTQYF. The CDR3 nucleotides are TGTGCCAGCAGTTTATCGAGCTTACAGGGATCTGAAGATACGCAGTATTTT.

This sequence joins TRBV10-1 and TRBJ1-2; TRBD1 might be the D (5 bases). Per germline, CDR1 WNHNN and CDR2 SYGVQD (reference sequence). The CDR3 totals 12 residues. The V and J ends lost 10 bases and 5 bases respectively, with 14 bases between them. CDR3 DNA: TGCGCCATCACTCCAGGGTGGTATGGCTACACCTTC. Translated: CAITPGWYGYTF.

This clone was seen a few times. The V and J genes are TRBV4-3 and TRBJ1-1, with D unclear. CDR3 size: 13 residues. V was shortened by 0 bases and J by 4 bases, with 6 bases between the two germline ends. CDR1 and CDR2 from the germline V gene are LGHNA and YSLEER. CDR3 nucleotide sequence: TGCGCCAGCAGCCAAGATAAGTCCACTGAAGCTTTCTTT. This encodes CASSQDKSTEAFF.

This clone has only a few counts. The gene calls are TRBV27 and TRBJ2-1; 10 bases line up with TRBD2. The CDR3 is 16 amino acids. Germline-derived CDR1 and CDR2 are MNHEY and SMNVEV (reference sequence). V lost 5 bases to trimming and J lost 7 bases; unmatched junction nucleotides: 11. The CDR3 DNA follows: TGTGCCAGCAGTCCACCTCTAGCGGGGGTTGCGAATGAGCAGTTCTTC. Encoded protein: CASSPPLAGVANEQFF.

This clone appeared a few times. The chain couples TRBV20-1 to TRBJ1-2; unclear D gene. There are 10 residues in the CDR3. The ends were cut back, 8 bases at V and 4 bases at J, with 8 bases in the middle. Germline V CDR1 and CDR2: DFQATT, SNEGSKA (reference sequence). CDR3 bases: TGCAGTCCGCAGATCTATGGCTACACCTTC. This gives the protein CSPQIYGYTF.

This chain connects TRBV6-5 to TRBJ2-6; D uncertain. CDR1 is MNHEY and CDR2 is SVGAGI in the germline V gene. The germline V and J ends were trimmed by 5 bases and 4 bases, with 12 bases remaining between them. There are 15 residues in the CDR3. The CDR3 sequence: CASSPALSGANVLTF. CDR3 DNA sequence: TGTGCCAGCAGTCCGGCCCTCTCAGGGGCCAACGTCCTGACTTTC.

The V call is TRBV29-1, the J call TRBJ2-1; the match to TRBD1 covers 7 bases. Germline-derived CDR1 and CDR2 are SQVTM and ANQGSEA. Losses at the gene ends were 6 bases for V and 6 bases for J; bases not matched to a gene: 5. The CDR3 runs to 12 residues. The CDR3 DNA is TGCAGCGTCGCGACAGGGCCCAATGAGCAGTTCTTC. Its protein is CSVATGPNEQFF.

The rearrangement uses TRBV5-1 and TRBJ1-4, with 9 bases fitting TRBD1. V was clipped by 3 bases and J by 8 bases; unmatched bases: 8. CDR3 length: 15 amino acids. The V gene's germline CDR1 is SGHRS and CDR2 YFSETQ. The CDR3 loop is CASSSDTGQGEKLFF. The DNA of the CDR3 is TGCGCCAGCAGCTCGGATACGGGACAGGGAGAAAAACTGTTTTTT.